Presented here are 25 T cell receptor beta chains from one specimen sequenced in a study of blood T cell repertoires in COVID-19. Clones were sequenced by immunoSEQ multiplex PCR, and TCRdb holds only the in-frame ones, with some missing. The sample shows about 44,000 clones, approximately 90% of them seen only once. Material: peripheral blood. These receptors were taken from a man aged 65 to 79 with active COVID-19.

DNA for the CDR3: TGTGCCAGCAGCTTAGCGCGGCAGGGCAATGAGCAGTTCTTC. Translated, it gives CASSLARQGNEQFF. The chain carries TRBV7-2 and TRBJ2-1; D might be TRBD1 (5 bases). V lost 0 bases and J lost 6, with 9 bases in between. Germline CDR1 and CDR2: SGHTA and FQGNSA. This CDR3 is built from 14 residues.

The gene calls are TRBV20-1 and TRBJ2-7; tentative D call: TRBD2 (6 bases). The CDR3 is made up of 15 amino acids. The V end lost 3 bases, the J end lost 4 bases, and 19 bases lay between the germline ends. Germline CDR1 is DFQATT and CDR2 is SNEGSKA (reference sequence). Here the CDR3 reads CSASGQTRSVYEQYF. In nucleotides, the CDR3 is TGCAGTGCTAGTGGCCAGACTAGAAGTGTATACGAGCAGTACTTC.

The V and J genes are TRBV5-1 and TRBJ1-1; 10 bases fit TRBD1. The CDR3 consists of 17 residues. V was pared by 1 base and J by 5 bases, with 11 bases of the junction left unmatched. The V gene's germline CDR1 is SGHRS and CDR2 YFSETQ. The CDR3 region has the DNA TGCGCCAGCAGCTTGAACTTCGTGGGGACAGGGGCGACTGAAGCTTTCTTT. Amino acid sequence: CASSLNFVGTGATEAFF.

The genes are TRBV2 and TRBJ2-7, with a tentative D call TRBD2 (6 bases). CDR3 size: 12 residues. The germline CDR1 and CDR2 sequences are SNHLY and FYNNEI. V was clipped by 5 bases and J by 7 bases, with 12 bases between them. The CDR3 sequence: CASSWGAGEQYF. The CDR3 DNA sequence: TGTGCCAGCAGTTGGGGCGCGGGGGAGCAGTACTTC.

The chain links TRBV4-1 to TRBJ2-4, with 12 positions matching TRBD2. The CDR3 loop spans 18 amino acids. J gave up 0 bases and V 1 base, and 4 bases lay outside the gene matches. Germline V lookup: CDR1 MGHRA, CDR2 YSYEKL. Here the CDR3 DNA reads TGCGCCAGCAGCCAAGTACTAGCGGGGGGCTTAGCCAAAAACATTCAGTACTTC. Amino acid sequence: CASSQVLAGGLAKNIQYF.

This clone was observed once. The chain uses TRBV6-5 and TRBJ2-7; D call uncertain. Trimming removed 3 bases from V and 6 bases from J, with 12 bases in between. CDR3 length: 13 residues. CDR1 MNHEY and CDR2 SVGAGI come from the germline V gene. CDR3 amino acids: CASSYEARSEQYF. The DNA for the CDR3 is TGTGCCAGCAGTTATGAAGCGAGAAGCGAGCAGTACTTC.

The chain has TRBV5-6 and TRBJ2-5; unclear D gene. Looked up from germline, CDR1 is SGHDT and CDR2 is YYEEEE. The CDR3 is made up of 15 amino acids. Trimming stripped 1 base from V and 2 bases from J, with 12 bases between. Written as DNA, the CDR3 is TGTGCCAGCAGCTTGTTTCAGCTAGAACAAGAGACCCAGTACTTC. Translating gives CASSLFQLEQETQYF. Drawing the rest from reference TRBV5-6 and TRBJ2-5, the complete variable domain is DAGVTQSPTHLIKTRGQQVTLRCSPKSGHDTVSWYQQALGQGPQFIFQYYEEEERQRGNFPDRFSGHQFPNYSSELNVNALLLGDSALYLCASSLFQLEQETQYFGPGTRLLVL.

A note on this clone: The same CDR3 arises from other DNA sequences in this sample as well. The CDR3 DNA follows: TGTGCCAGCTCACCTACACAGAACACCGGGGAGCTGTTTTTT. The encoded protein is CASSPTQNTGELFF. The V and J genes are TRBV18 and TRBJ2-2, with unresolved D. The CDR3 is 14 residues long. The germline gives CDR1 KGHSH, CDR2 LQKENI. V was cut by 3 bases and J by 1 base, with 6 bases left in between.

The chain links TRBV19 to TRBJ2-3, with 8 bases that match TRBD1. This CDR3 spans 17 amino acids. The V gene end was trimmed by 0 bases and the J gene end by 0 bases; junction bases not matched to a gene: 5. Germline CDR1 is LNHDA and CDR2 is SQIVND (reference sequence). The CDR3 here is CASSIEAGGGSTDTQYF. The DNA of the CDR3 is TGTGCCAGTAGTATAGAAGCAGGGGGCGGGAGCACAGATACGCAGTATTTT.

This chain connects TRBV6-2 or TRBV6-3 to TRBJ2-3, with 9 bases fitting TRBD1. Germline CDR1 and CDR2: MNHEY and SVGEGT. V was clipped by 2 bases and J by 5 bases; unmatched bases: 8. The length of the CDR3 is 16 residues. The CDR3 is CASSYRRDRAKDTQYF. CDR3 nucleotide sequence: TGTGCCAGCAGTTACAGGCGGGACAGGGCAAAAGATACGCAGTATTTT.

The V call is TRBV18, the J call TRBJ2-7; 10 bases map to TRBD1. V lost 4 bases, J lost 2 bases, and 11 bases stayed unmatched. The CDR3 is 17 residues long. Germline loops: CDR1 KGHSH, CDR2 LQKENI. DNA of the CDR3: TGTGCCAGCTCACTAAGGGAGGGACAGGGGCGCACCTACGAGCAGTACTTC. This translates into CASSLREGQGRTYEQYF.

This chain connects TRBV6-5 to TRBJ2-7, with 8 bases matching TRBD1. V was clipped by 7 bases and J by 7 bases; unmatched bases: 12. The CDR3 sequence is 14 residues long. The germline V gene encodes CDR1 MNHEY and CDR2 SVGAGI. The CDR3 protein is CASTPQGQGGEQYF. The CDR3 nucleotides read TGTGCCAGCACCCCCCAAGGACAGGGTGGAGAGCAGTACTTC.

This chain uses TRBV4-3 with TRBJ1-5; D uncertain. The CDR3 spans 15 residues. The ends were cut back, 0 bases at V and 4 bases at J, with 10 bases in the middle. Germline-derived CDR1 and CDR2 are LGHNA and YSLEER. CDR3: CASSQDRGENQPQHF. For the CDR3, the DNA is TGCGCCAGCAGCCAAGATCGCGGGGAAAATCAGCCCCAGCATTTT.

The CDR3 here is CASSSYGTVRDGYTF. CDR3 DNA: TGTGCCAGCAGCTCCTACGGTACGGTACGGGATGGCTACACCTTC. The chain uses TRBV7-9 and TRBJ1-2; D gene uncertain. The CDR3 loop spans 15 amino acids. The V gene lost 4 bases and the J gene lost 6 bases, with 18 bases spanning the gap. CDR1 SEHNR and CDR2 FQNEAQ come from the germline V gene (reference sequence).

The chain is built from TRBV18 and TRBJ2-7; possible D gene TRBD2, 6 bases. The CDR3 loop spans 17 amino acids. Trimming stripped 4 bases from V and 2 bases from J, with 21 bases between. CDR1 is KGHSH and CDR2 is LQKENI in the germline V gene. The CDR3 coding sequence is TGTGCCAGCTCACGTCATCGAATCCTCAGCGGGCCCTACGAGCAGTACTTC. This sequence encodes CASSRHRILSGPYEQYF.

The chain carries TRBV9 and TRBJ2-3, with 7 nucleotides matching TRBD1. The CDR3 contains 16 residues. V dropped 5 bases and J dropped 6; count of bases not matched to a gene: 15. Germline V CDR1 and CDR2: SGDLS, YYNGEE. As DNA, the CDR3 is TGTGCCAGCAGTGACGACAGGGCCCTCGTCTGGGATACGCAGTATTTT. Protein: CASSDDRALVWDTQYF.

The chain employs TRBV25-1 and TRBJ1-1; 7 nucleotides align to TRBD1. Germline CDR1 and CDR2: MGHDK and SYGVNS. This CDR3 has 15 amino acids. The V and J ends lost 4 bases and 3 bases, in that order; junction bases with no gene match: 8. The CDR3 reads CASSALDRKDTEAFF. As DNA, the CDR3 is TGTGCCAGCAGTGCACTGGACAGGAAAGACACTGAAGCTTTCTTT.

The chain combines TRBV29-1 with TRBJ2-5; tentatively, D is TRBD2 (5 bases). This CDR3 contains 11 residues. Germline V gene lookup returns CDR1 SQVTM and CDR2 ANQGSEA. With 3 bases removed from V and 4 bases from J, the gap between germline ends came to 6 bases. CDR3: CSVDEGETQYF. The CDR3, as DNA: TGCAGCGTTGACGAGGGAGAGACCCAGTACTTC. Combining the CDR3 with reference TRBV29-1 and TRBJ2-5 gives the whole variable domain SAVISQKPSRDICQRGTSLTIQCQVDSQVTMMFWYRQQPGQSLTLIATANQGSEATYESGFVIDKFPISRPNLTFSTLTVSNMSPEDSSIYLCSVDEGETQYFGPGTRLLVL.

The V and J genes are TRBV5-1 and TRBJ2-5; D gene ambiguous. This CDR3 has 13 amino acids. The V end was cut by 2 bases, the J end by 1 base, with 6 bases between. Germline lookup yields CDR1 SGHRS and CDR2 YFSETQ. The CDR3, as DNA: TGCGCCAGCAGCTTCGACATCCAAGAGACCCAGTACTTC. Translated: CASSFDIQETQYF.

V and J are TRBV7-2 and TRBJ1-2, with 7 bases aligning to TRBD1. From germline, CDR1 is SGHTA and CDR2 FQGNSA. CDR3 length: 14 amino acids. The V gene end was trimmed by 1 base and the J gene end by 6 bases; junction bases not matched to a gene: 5. In DNA, the CDR3 is TGTGCCAGCAGCTTAGTGTGGACAGGAGATGGCTACACCTTC. Residues: CASSLVWTGDGYTF.

This clone was observed a handful of times. The chain carries TRBV2 and TRBJ1-1; 10 nucleotides align to TRBD1. The CDR3 is made up of 16 amino acids. CDR1 and CDR2 (germline): SNHLY, FYNNEI. The V and J ends lost 3 bases and 3 bases, in that order; junction bases with no gene match: 7. CDR3 sequence reads: CASSDRDRGEDTEAFF. The CDR3, as DNA: TGTGCCAGCAGTGACCGGGACAGGGGAGAAGACACTGAAGCTTTCTTT. The variable domain in full, with the rest retrieved from reference TRBV2 and TRBJ1-1, is EPEVTQTPSHQVTQMGQEVILRCVPISNHLYFYWYRQILGQKVEFLVSFYNNEISEKSEIFDDQFSVERPDGSNFTLKIRSTKLEDSAMYFCASSDRDRGEDTEAFFGQGTRLTVV.

This chain connects TRBV13 to TRBJ2-1, with D possibly TRBD2 on 6 matching bases. Germline CDR1 PRHDT, CDR2 FYEKMQ (reference sequence). Trimming shortened V by 4 bases and J by 5 bases, and 12 bases separated the two germline ends. The CDR3 is 14 amino acids. This CDR3 reads CASSSGTRDNEQFF. The CDR3 nucleotides read TGTGCCAGCAGCTCCGGGACTCGGGACAATGAGCAGTTCTTC.

The chain has TRBV2 and TRBJ2-5; D is possibly TRBD2 (5 bases). Germline V lookup: CDR1 SNHLY, CDR2 FYNNEI. The CDR3 has 11 residues. Trimming took 6 bases from V and 5 from J, leaving 7 bases between them. Here the CDR3 DNA reads TGTGCCAGCAGGGGAGAGGAGACCCAGTACTTC. This translates into CASRGEETQYF.

V gene TRBV6-5 combines with J gene TRBJ1-2; D uncertain. The V and J ends lost 5 bases and 5 bases respectively, with 9 bases between them. The CDR3 is 12 residues long. Germline assignment: CDR1 MNHEY and CDR2 SVGAGI. The CDR3 DNA reads as TGTGCCAGCAGTACCGGTCCGTATGGCTACACCTTC. Its translation: CASSTGPYGYTF.

This chain uses TRBV21-1 with TRBJ1-2; the D call TRBD1 from the table was never checked on the DNA. TRBV21-1 is given as a pseudogene. This CDR3 region has 14 residues. CDR3 nucleotide sequence: TGTGCCAGCATCGACGACAGTCCTAACTATGGCTACACCTTC. It encodes CASIDDSPNYGYTF.